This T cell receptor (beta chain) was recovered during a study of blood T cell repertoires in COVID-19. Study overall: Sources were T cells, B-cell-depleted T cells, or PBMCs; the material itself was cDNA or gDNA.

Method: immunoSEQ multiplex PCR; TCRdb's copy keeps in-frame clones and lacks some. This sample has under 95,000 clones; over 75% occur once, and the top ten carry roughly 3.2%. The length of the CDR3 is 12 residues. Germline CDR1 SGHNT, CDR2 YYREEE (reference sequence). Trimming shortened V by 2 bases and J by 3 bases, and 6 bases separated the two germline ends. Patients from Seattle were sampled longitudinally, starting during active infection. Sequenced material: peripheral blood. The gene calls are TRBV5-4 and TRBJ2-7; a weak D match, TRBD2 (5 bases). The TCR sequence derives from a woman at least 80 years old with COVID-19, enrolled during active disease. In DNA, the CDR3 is TGTGCCAGCAGCTTAGGAGGCTACGAGCAGTACTTC. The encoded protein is CASSLGGYEQYF. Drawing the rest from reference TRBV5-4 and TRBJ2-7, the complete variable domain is ETGVTQSPTHLIKTRGQQVTLRCSSQSGHNTVSWYQQALGQGPQFIFQYYREEENGRGNFPPRFSGLQFPNYSSELNVNALELDDSALYLCASSLGGYEQYFGPGTRLTVT.